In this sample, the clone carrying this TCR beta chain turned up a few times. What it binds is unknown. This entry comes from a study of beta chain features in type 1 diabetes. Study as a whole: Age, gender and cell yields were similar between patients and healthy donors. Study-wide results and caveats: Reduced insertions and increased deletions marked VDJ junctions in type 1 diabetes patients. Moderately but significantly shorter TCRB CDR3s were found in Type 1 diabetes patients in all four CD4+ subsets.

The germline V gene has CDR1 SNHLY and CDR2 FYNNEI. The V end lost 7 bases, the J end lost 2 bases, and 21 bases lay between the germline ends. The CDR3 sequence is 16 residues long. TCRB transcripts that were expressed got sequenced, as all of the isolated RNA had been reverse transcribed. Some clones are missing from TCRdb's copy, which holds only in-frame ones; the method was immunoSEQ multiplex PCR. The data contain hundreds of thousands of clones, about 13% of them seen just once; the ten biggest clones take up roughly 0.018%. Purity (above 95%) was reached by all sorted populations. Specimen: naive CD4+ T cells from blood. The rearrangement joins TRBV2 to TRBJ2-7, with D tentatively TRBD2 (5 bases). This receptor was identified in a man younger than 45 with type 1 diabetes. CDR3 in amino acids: CASTSRLGQETYEQYF. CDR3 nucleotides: TGTGCCAGCACTAGCCGGCTCGGTCAGGAGACCTACGAGCAGTACTTC.